A single sample is the source of the 24 T cell receptor beta chains below, sequenced in a study of blood T cell repertoires in COVID-19. The assay was immunoSEQ multiplex PCR, and TCRdb's table has in-frame clones only and misses some. The table records about 130,000 clones, roughly 90% of them present only once. Material for sequencing was peripheral blood. Source of these receptors: a man in his sixties with COVID-19, enrolled during active disease.

The chain combines TRBV15 with TRBJ1-6; D not resolved. This CDR3 spans 13 amino acids. CDR1 and CDR2 (germline): LNHNV, YYDKDF (reference sequence). Trimming stripped 3 bases from V and 4 bases from J, with 4 bases between. CDR3 protein: CATSRAYNSPLHF. The CDR3 region has the DNA TGTGCCACCAGCAGGGCTTATAATTCACCCCTCCACTTT.

V gene TRBV4-3 combines with J gene TRBJ2-1, with 16 nucleotides matching TRBD2. CDR3 length: 17 amino acids. In germline, CDR1 is LGHNA, CDR2 YSLEER. V trimming: 4 bases; J trimming: 7 bases; junction bases outside the gene matches: 7. The CDR3 sequence is CASSRATGLAGGNEQFF. In DNA form, the CDR3 reads TGCGCCAGCAGCCGGGCCACGGGACTAGCGGGAGGGAATGAGCAGTTCTTC.

This chain links TRBV28 with TRBJ2-3; 8 nucleotides align to TRBD1. CDR1 and CDR2 (germline): MDHEN, SYDVKM. V dropped 1 base and J dropped 0; count of bases not matched to a gene: 0. The CDR3 is made up of 15 amino acids. DNA for the CDR3: TGTGCCAGCAGTTTATACAGGGGGAGCACAGATACGCAGTATTTT. Encoded protein: CASSLYRGSTDTQYF. Complete variable domain (other parts from reference TRBV28 and TRBJ2-3): DVKVTQSSRYLVKRTGEKVFLECVQDMDHENMFWYRQDPGLGLRLIYFSYDVKMKEKGDIPEGYSVSREKKERFSLILESASTNQTSMYLCASSLYRGSTDTQYFGPGTRLTVL.

The V call is TRBV19, the J call TRBJ2-3; no reliable D call. The CDR3 covers 13 residues. The V and J ends lost 3 bases and 1 base respectively, with 5 bases between them. Germline CDR1 reads LNHDA; CDR2 reads SQIVND (reference sequence). The CDR3 DNA sequence: TGTGCCAGTAGTATGGAGCGCACAGATACGCAGTATTTT. Translating gives CASSMERTDTQYF.

This clone appeared a single time. The chain recombines TRBV19 with TRBJ1-1; tentatively, D is TRBD1 (5 bases). Germline V gives CDR1 LNHDA, CDR2 SQIVND (reference sequence). V shed 4 bases and J shed 0 bases, with 6 bases lying between them. The CDR3 covers 13 residues. In nucleotides, the CDR3 is TGTGCCAGTAGTACGACAGTGAACACTGAAGCTTTCTTT. Amino acids: CASSTTVNTEAFF. Based on the CDR3 plus reference TRBV19 and TRBJ1-1, the full variable domain is DGGITQSPKYLFRKEGQNVTLSCEQNLNHDAMYWYRQDPGQGLRLIYYSQIVNDFQKGDIAEGYSVSREKKESFPLTVTSAQKNPTAFYLCASSTTVNTEAFFGQGTRLTVV.

The chain is built from TRBV12-3 or TRBV12-4 and TRBJ2-7; D call uncertain. This CDR3 is 12 amino acids long. V lost 3 bases and J lost 6, with 9 bases in between. CDR3 nucleotide sequence: TGTGCCAGCAGTTTGACTGGTGTCGAGCAGTACTTC. Amino acids: CASSLTGVEQYF.

This clone was observed a single time. V gene TRBV6-5 combines with J gene TRBJ2-7, with D perhaps matching TRBD1 (5 bases). The ends were cut back, 10 bases at V and 0 bases at J, with 10 bases in the middle. This CDR3 is 12 amino acids long. Germline CDR1 is MNHEY and CDR2 is SVGAGI. In DNA, the CDR3 is TGTGCCACCCGACAGAGCTCCTACGAGCAGTACTTC. Translating gives CATRQSSYEQYF.

The chain combines TRBV7-3 with TRBJ1-2; D possibly corresponds to TRBD1 (6 bases). Trimming cost V 1 base and J 3 bases, with 6 bases left between them. The CDR3 runs to 13 residues. Germline-derived CDR1 and CDR2 are SGHTA and FQGTGA. CDR3 protein: CASSLNRDYGYTF. CDR3 sequence (DNA): TGTGCCAGCAGCTTAAACAGGGACTATGGCTACACCTTC.

This clone appeared a few times. The chain carries TRBV5-6 and TRBJ2-7; D is unclear. Looked up from germline, CDR1 is SGHDT and CDR2 is YYEEEE. Trimming left V 4 bases short and J 4 bases short, with 9 bases between. The CDR3 extends over 12 amino acids. CDR3: CASSPPTYEQYF. The CDR3 DNA follows: TGTGCCAGCAGCCCCCCGACTTACGAGCAGTACTTC.

The V call is TRBV19, the J call TRBJ1-1; 7 positions match TRBD1. Losses at the gene ends were 0 bases for V and 2 bases for J; bases not matched to a gene: 9. Per germline, CDR1 LNHDA and CDR2 SQIVND (reference sequence). CDR3 length equals 17 residues. The CDR3 nucleotides are TGTGCCAGTAGTATAGACCTCAGACAGGGAGTCAACACTGAAGCTTTCTTT. It is translated as CASSIDLRQGVNTEAFF. Drawing the rest from reference TRBV19 and TRBJ1-1, the complete variable domain is DGGITQSPKYLFRKEGQNVTLSCEQNLNHDAMYWYRQDPGQGLRLIYYSQIVNDFQKGDIAEGYSVSREKKESFPLTVTSAQKNPTAFYLCASSIDLRQGVNTEAFFGQGTRLTVV.

The rearrangement links TRBV6-5 to TRBJ2-1, with 11 bases aligning to TRBD2. CDR1 is MNHEY and CDR2 is SVGAGI in the germline V gene. The CDR3 is 15 amino acids. The V gene end was trimmed by 4 bases and the J gene end by 9 bases; junction bases not matched to a gene: 8. CDR3 in amino acids: CASSSTSGRGVEQFF. The DNA of the CDR3 is TGTGCCAGCAGTTCAACTAGCGGGAGAGGGGTTGAGCAGTTCTTC.

This chain uses TRBV5-1 with TRBJ1-2, with TRBD1 matching over 8 bases. V was clipped by 3 bases and J by 3 bases; unmatched bases: 10. The germline CDR1 and CDR2 sequences are SGHRS and YFSETQ. This CDR3 comprises 16 residues. The CDR3, as DNA: TGCGCCAGCAGCTCGATCGTTACAGGGGGGGACTATGGCTACACCTTC. As protein: CASSSIVTGGDYGYTF.

The chain combines TRBV23-1 with TRBJ2-1; 16 bases are a match to TRBD2. TRBV23-1 is recorded as an ORF, its role being uncertain. V lost 3 bases to trimming and J lost 8 bases; unmatched junction nucleotides: 4. The CDR3 consists of 16 residues. The chain's CDR3 is CASSQGTSGRGYEQFF. The CDR3 nucleotides are TGCGCCAGCAGTCAGGGGACTAGCGGGAGGGGTTATGAGCAGTTCTTC.

The gene calls are TRBV10-3 and TRBJ1-5; 8 bases fit TRBD1. Germline CDR1 reads ENHRY; CDR2 reads SYGVKD. CDR3 length equals 13 residues. V lost 3 bases and J lost 6; bases outside the gene matches: 1. For the CDR3, the DNA is TGTGCCATCAGTGACGACAGGGGTCAGCCCCAGCATTTT. This gives the protein CAISDDRGQPQHF.

The J gene is TRBJ1-1, the V gene TRBV10-3, with a weak D call TRBD1 (6 bases). The ends were cut back, 6 bases at V and 1 base at J, with 12 bases in the middle. The germline gives CDR1 ENHRY, CDR2 SYGVKD. The CDR3 sequence is 14 residues long. The CDR3 DNA sequence: TGTGCCATCAGCCAACAGGGTGGGAACACTGAAGCTTTCTTT. Protein: CAISQQGGNTEAFF.

This clone was picked up one time. This chain joins TRBV29-1 and TRBJ2-7; 10 positions match TRBD1. V lost 6 bases to trimming and J lost 5 bases; unmatched junction nucleotides: 4. The germline V gene has CDR1 SQVTM and CDR2 ANQGSEA. The CDR3 is 12 amino acids. The CDR3 DNA sequence: TGCAGCGTAACCGGGACAGGGGACGAGCAGTACTTC. This encodes CSVTGTGDEQYF.

The chain has TRBV12-3 or TRBV12-4 and TRBJ2-1; a possible D gene is TRBD2 (6 bases). This CDR3 has 12 residues. Trimming took off 3 bases at V and 10 bases at J, with 10 bases between the two ends. CDR3 loop: CASSFGGDEQFF. The CDR3 coding sequence is TGTGCCAGCAGTTTTGGAGGGGACGAGCAGTTCTTC.

The chain links TRBV19 to TRBJ2-1; 7 nucleotides line up with TRBD2. The CDR3 runs to 13 residues. Trimming took 8 bases from V and 10 from J; bases not matched to a gene: 11. The germline gives CDR1 LNHDA, CDR2 SQIVND (reference sequence). DNA of the CDR3: TGTGCCAGTGGGACCACGATGGGAGGGGAGCAGTTCTTC. This translates into CASGTTMGGEQFF.

This clone has a single count. V and J are TRBV3-1 (or the pseudogene TRBV3-2) and TRBJ2-5; D is uncertain. Germline loops: CDR1 LGHDT, CDR2 YNNKEL (reference sequence). The CDR3 extends over 15 amino acids. V dropped 0 bases and J dropped 6 bases, with 14 bases sitting between them. The DNA of the CDR3 is TGTGCCAGCAGCCAAGATCCCGCTGGAGAGAAGACCCAGTACTTC. Translated, it gives CASSQDPAGEKTQYF.

The chain employs TRBV25-1 and TRBJ2-5; the match to TRBD1 covers 7 bases. Germline V gene lookup returns CDR1 MGHDK and CDR2 SYGVNS. Losses at the gene ends were 8 bases for V and 2 bases for J; bases not matched to a gene: 11. The CDR3 has 15 amino acids. For the CDR3, the DNA is TGTGCCAGCGGGATGACAGGGAGAGGACAAGAGACCCAGTACTTC. Encoded protein: CASGMTGRGQETQYF.

This clone was counted only a few times. This chain joins TRBV6-5 and TRBJ2-2, with unresolved D. The germline V gene encodes CDR1 MNHEY and CDR2 SVGAGI. The CDR3 extends over 14 amino acids. V was pared by 0 bases and J by 7 bases, with 9 bases between. The CDR3 region is CASSYSSGVGELFF. The CDR3 DNA reads as TGTGCCAGCAGTTACTCCTCGGGTGTCGGGGAGCTGTTTTTT.

This chain joins TRBV5-1 and TRBJ2-6, with D unresolved. The CDR3 length is 14 residues. V was shortened by 3 bases and J by 4 bases, with 8 bases between the two germline ends. Germline V gene lookup returns CDR1 SGHRS and CDR2 YFSETQ. CDR3: CASSSDSGANVLTF. The CDR3 region has the DNA TGCGCCAGCAGCTCAGATTCCGGGGCCAACGTCCTGACTTTC.

This clone occurred once. V usage is TRBV18 and J usage is TRBJ2-7, with D possibly being TRBD1 (5 bases). CDR1 is KGHSH, CDR2 LQKENI, per germline. V lost 0 bases, J lost 6 bases, and 12 bases lay in between. The CDR3 is made up of 14 amino acids. CDR3 loop: CASSPPTLRGEQYF. The CDR3 DNA reads TGTGCCAGCTCACCACCTACATTAAGGGGCGAGCAGTACTTC.

The chain carries TRBV24-1 and TRBJ2-7; D is unresolved. CDR1 and CDR2 from the germline V gene are KGHDR and SFDVKD. The CDR3 consists of 14 residues. V was clipped by 0 bases and J by 3 bases, with 8 bases between them. The CDR3 DNA sequence: TGTGCCACCAGTGATTTGGGCAGGCACTACGAGCAGTACTTC. This translates into CATSDLGRHYEQYF.